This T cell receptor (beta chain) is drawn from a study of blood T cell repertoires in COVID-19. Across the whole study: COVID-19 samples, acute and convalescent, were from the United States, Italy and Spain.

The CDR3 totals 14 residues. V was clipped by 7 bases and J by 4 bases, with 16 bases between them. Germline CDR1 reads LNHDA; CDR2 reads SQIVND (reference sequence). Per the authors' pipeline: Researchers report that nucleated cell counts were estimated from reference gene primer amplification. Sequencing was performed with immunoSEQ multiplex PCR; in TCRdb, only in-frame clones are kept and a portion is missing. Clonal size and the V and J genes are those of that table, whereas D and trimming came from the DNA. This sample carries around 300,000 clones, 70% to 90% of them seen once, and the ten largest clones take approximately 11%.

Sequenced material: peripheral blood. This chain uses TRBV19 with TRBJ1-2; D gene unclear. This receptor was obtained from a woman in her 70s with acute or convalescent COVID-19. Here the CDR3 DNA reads TGTGCCAGTACCACCCCAGGTTCCTCCTATGGCTACACCTTC. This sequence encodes CASTTPGSSYGYTF.